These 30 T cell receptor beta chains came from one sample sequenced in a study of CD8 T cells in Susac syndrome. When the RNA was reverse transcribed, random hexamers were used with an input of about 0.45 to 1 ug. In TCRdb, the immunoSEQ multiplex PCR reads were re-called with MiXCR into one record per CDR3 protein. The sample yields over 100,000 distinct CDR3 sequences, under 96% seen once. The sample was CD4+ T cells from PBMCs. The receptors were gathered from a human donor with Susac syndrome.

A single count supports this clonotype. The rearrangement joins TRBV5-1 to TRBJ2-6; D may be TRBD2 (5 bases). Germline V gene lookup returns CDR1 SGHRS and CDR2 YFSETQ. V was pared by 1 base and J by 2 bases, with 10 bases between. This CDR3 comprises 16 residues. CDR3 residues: CASSLYGSPGANVLTF. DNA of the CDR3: TGCGCCAGCAGCTTGTATGGGAGTCCTGGGGCCAACGTCCTGACTTTC.

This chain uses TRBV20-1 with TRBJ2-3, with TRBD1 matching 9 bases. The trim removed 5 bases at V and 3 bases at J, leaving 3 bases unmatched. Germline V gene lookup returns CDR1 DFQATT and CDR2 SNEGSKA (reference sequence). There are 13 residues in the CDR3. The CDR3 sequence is CSAPQGATDTQYF. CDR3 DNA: TGCAGTGCTCCACAGGGGGCAACAGATACGCAGTATTTT.

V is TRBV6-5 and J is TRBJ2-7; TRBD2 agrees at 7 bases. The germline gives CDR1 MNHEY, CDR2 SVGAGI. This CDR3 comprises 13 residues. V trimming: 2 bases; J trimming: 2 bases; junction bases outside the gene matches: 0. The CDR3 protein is CASSYREAYEQYF. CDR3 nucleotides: TGTGCCAGCAGTTACCGGGAGGCCTACGAGCAGTACTTC.

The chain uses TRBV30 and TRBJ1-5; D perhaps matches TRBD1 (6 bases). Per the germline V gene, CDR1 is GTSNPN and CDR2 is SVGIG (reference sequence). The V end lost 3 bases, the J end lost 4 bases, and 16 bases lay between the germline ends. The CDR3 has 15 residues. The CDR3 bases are TGTGCCTGGAGGGGTCCTGACAGGCTAAATCAGCCCCAGCATTTT. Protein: CAWRGPDRLNQPQHF.

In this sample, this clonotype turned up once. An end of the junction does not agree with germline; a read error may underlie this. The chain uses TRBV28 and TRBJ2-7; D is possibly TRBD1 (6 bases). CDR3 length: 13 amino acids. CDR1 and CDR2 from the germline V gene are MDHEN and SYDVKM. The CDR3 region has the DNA TGTGCCAGCGGTTTACCTCAGGGGCCTAGTCAGTACTTC. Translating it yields CASGLPQGPSQYF.

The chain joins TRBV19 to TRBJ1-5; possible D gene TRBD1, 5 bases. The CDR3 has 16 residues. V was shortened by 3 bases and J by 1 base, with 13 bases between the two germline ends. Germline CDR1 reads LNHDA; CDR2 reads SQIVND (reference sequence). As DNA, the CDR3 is TGTGCCAGTAGTATCCCCGGGGGGGTGAGCAATCAGCCCCAGCATTTT. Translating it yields CASSIPGGVSNQPQHF.

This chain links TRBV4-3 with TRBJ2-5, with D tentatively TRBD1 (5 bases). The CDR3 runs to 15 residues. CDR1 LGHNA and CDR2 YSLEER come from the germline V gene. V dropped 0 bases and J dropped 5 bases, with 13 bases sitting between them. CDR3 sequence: CASSQDQGSGETQYF. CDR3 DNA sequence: TGCGCCAGCAGCCAAGATCAGGGCTCCGGGGAGACCCAGTACTTC.

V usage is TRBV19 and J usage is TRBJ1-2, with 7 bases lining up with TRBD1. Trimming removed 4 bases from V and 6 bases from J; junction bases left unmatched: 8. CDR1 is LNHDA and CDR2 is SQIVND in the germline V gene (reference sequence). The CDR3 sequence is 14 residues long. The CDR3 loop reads CASSTRQGSNGYTF. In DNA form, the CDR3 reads TGTGCCAGTAGTACCAGACAGGGATCGAATGGCTACACCTTC.

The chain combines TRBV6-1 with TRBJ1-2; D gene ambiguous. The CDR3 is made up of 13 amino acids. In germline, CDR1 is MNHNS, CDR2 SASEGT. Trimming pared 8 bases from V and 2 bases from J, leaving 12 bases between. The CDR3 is CASSRTDNYGYTF. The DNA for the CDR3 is TGTGCCAGCTCCAGGACGGACAACTATGGCTACACCTTC.

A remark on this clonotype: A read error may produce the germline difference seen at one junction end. CDR3 protein: CASSFTGMGDYGYTF. CDR3 bases: TGCGCCAGCAGCTTTACAGGGATGGGAGACTACGGCTACACCTTC. The chain recombines TRBV5-1 with TRBJ1-2, with a possible D match to TRBD1 (6 bases). This CDR3 has 15 residues. The V gene's germline CDR1 is SGHRS and CDR2 YFSETQ.

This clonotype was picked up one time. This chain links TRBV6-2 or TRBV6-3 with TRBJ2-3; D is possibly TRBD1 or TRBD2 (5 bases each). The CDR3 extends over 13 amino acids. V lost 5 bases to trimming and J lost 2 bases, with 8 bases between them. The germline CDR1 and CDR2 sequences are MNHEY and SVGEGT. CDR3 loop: CASSRDPTDTQYF. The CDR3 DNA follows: TGTGCCAGCAGTAGGGACCCCACAGATACGCAGTATTTT.

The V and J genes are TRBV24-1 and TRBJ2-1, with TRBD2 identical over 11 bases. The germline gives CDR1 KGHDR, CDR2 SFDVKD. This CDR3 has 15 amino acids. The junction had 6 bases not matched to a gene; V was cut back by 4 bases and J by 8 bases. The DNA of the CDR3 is TGTGCCACCAGTGAAACGACTAGCGGGATCGATGAGCAGTTCTTC. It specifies CATSETTSGIDEQFF.

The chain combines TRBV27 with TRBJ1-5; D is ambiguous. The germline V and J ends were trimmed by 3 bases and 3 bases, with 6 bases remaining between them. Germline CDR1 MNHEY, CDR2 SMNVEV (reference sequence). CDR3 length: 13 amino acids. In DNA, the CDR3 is TGTGCCAGCAGTTTCGCGGCCAATCAGCCCCAGCATTTT. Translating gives CASSFAANQPQHF.

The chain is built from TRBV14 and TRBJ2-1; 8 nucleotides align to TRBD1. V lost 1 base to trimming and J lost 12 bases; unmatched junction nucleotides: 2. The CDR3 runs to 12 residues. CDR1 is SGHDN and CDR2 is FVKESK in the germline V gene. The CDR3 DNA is TGTGCCAGCAGCCAAGGGACAGGGAGGCAGTTCTTC. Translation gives CASSQGTGRQFF.

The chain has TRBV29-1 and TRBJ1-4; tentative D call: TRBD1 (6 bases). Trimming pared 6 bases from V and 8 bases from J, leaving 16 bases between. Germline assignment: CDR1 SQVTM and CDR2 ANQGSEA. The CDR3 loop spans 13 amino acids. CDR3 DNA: TGCAGCGTGCCCACGGGGGCAGGAGAAAAACTGTTTTTT. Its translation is CSVPTGAGEKLFF.

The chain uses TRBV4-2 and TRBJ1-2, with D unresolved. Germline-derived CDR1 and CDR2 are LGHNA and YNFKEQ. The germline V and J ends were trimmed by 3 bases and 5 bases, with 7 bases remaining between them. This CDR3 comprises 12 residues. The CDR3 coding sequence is TGTGCCAGCAGCCAGGAGGGATATGGCTACACCTTC. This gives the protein CASSQEGYGYTF.

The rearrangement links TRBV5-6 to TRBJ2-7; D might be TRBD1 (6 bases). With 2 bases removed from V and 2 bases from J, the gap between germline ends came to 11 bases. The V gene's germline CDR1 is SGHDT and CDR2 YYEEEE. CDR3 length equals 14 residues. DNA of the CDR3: TGTGCCAGCAGCTTCCCCGGGACAACCTACGAGCAGTACTTC. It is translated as CASSFPGTTYEQYF.

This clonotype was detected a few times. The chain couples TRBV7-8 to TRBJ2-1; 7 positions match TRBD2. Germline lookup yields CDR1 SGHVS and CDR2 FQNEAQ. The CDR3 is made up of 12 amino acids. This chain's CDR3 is CAGGLRYNEQFF. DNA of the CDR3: TGTGCTGGGGGACTACGTTACAATGAGCAGTTCTTC.

Here the CDR3 DNA reads TGTGCCAGCTCATCACTTCTAGAGGGACGGCATAGCACCGGGGAGCTGTTTTTT. This encodes CASSSLLEGRHSTGELFF. The chain has TRBV18 and TRBJ2-2; the D gene could be TRBD1 or TRBD2 (5 bases each). This CDR3 is built from 18 residues. From germline, CDR1 is KGHSH and CDR2 LQKENI. V was pared by 5 bases and J by 4 bases, with 23 bases between.

This CDR3 is CASGKATNTEAFF. In DNA form, the CDR3 reads TGTGCCAGCGGCAAAGCCACGAACACTGAAGCTTTCTTT. The J gene is TRBJ1-1, the V gene TRBV6-2 or TRBV6-3; no definite D call. V was trimmed by 8 bases and J by 1 base, leaving 11 bases between them. The V gene's germline CDR1 is MNHEY and CDR2 SVGEGT. CDR3 size: 13 residues.

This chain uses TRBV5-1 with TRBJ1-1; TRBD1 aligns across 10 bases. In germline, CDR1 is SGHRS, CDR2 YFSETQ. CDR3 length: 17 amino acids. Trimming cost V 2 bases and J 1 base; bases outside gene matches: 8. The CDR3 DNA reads TGCGCCAGCAGCTTCCGGGACAGGGGCGATGGGAACACTGAAGCTTTCTTT. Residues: CASSFRDRGDGNTEAFF.

The CDR3 protein is CASSLPSSWTELAGLSTGELFF. In DNA form, the CDR3 reads TGTGCCAGCAGCTTACCATCCTCCTGGACAGAACTAGCGGGATTGTCCACCGGGGAGCTGTTTTTT. The V and J genes are TRBV11-1 and TRBJ2-2, with 10 positions matching TRBD2. Germline CDR1 is SGHAT and CDR2 is FQDESV (reference sequence). J gave up 4 bases and V 2 bases, and 22 bases lay outside the gene matches. CDR3 size: 22 residues.

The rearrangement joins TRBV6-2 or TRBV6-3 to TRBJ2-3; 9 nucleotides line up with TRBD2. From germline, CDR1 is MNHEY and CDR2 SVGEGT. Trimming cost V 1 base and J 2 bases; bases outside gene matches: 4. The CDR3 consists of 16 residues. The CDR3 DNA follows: TGTGCCAGCAGTTACTGGCGGGAGGGCCCCACAGATACGCAGTATTTT. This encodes CASSYWREGPTDTQYF.

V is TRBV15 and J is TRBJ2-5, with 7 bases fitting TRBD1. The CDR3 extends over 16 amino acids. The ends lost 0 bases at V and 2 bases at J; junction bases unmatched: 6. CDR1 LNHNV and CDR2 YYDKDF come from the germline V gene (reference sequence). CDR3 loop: CATSRDRWDSQETQYF. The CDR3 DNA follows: TGTGCCACCAGCAGAGATCGGTGGGACAGTCAAGAGACCCAGTACTTC.

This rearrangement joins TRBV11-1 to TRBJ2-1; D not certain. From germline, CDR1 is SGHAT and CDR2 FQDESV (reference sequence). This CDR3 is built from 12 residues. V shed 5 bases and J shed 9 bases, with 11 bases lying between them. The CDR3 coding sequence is TGTGCCAGCAGCCCCCGCGCAACTGAGCAGTTCTTC. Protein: CASSPRATEQFF.

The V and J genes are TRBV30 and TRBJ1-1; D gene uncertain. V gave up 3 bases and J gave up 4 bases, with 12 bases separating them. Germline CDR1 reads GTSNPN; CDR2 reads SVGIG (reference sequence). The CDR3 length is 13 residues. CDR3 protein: CAWSVTRGTEAFF. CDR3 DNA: TGTGCCTGGAGCGTCACGCGGGGCACTGAAGCTTTCTTT.

In nucleotides, the CDR3 is TGTGCCACCTCGTCAAGGGGAGGGATGGAGACCCAGTACTTC. Its protein is CATSSRGGMETQYF. The chain carries TRBV15 and TRBJ2-5; 7 positions match TRBD2. This CDR3 region has 14 residues. After removal of 8 bases from V and 5 bases from J, the junction contained 11 bases not matched to a gene. Germline CDR1 reads LNHNV; CDR2 reads YYDKDF (reference sequence).

The DNA of the CDR3 is TGTGCCAGCAGTTACACAGCCTTTGGTACGCAGTATTTT. Translation: CASSYTAFGTQYF. V and J are TRBV6-6 and TRBJ2-3; D remains ambiguous. CDR3 size: 13 residues. V lost 2 bases and J 8 bases, leaving 11 bases between the germline ends. The V gene's germline CDR1 is MNHNY and CDR2 SVGAGI (reference sequence).

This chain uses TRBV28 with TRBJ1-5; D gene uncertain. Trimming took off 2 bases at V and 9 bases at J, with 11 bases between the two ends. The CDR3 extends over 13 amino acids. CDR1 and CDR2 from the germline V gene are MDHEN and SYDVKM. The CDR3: CASSLAHIWPQHF. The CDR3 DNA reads TGTGCCAGCAGTTTAGCCCACATCTGGCCCCAGCATTTT.

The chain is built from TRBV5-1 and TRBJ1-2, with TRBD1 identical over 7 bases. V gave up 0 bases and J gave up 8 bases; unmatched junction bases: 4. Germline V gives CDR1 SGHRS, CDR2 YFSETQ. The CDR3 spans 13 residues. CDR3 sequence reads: CASSLEGAQGYTF. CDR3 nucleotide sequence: TGCGCCAGCAGCTTGGAGGGGGCTCAAGGCTACACCTTC.